The 23 T cell receptor beta chains in this list originate from one sample, sequenced in a study of beta chain features in type 1 diabetes (dated by TCRdb to between 2018 and 2020). Libraries were constructed by the immunoSEQ multiplex PCR assay. All of the isolated RNA was reverse transcribed with the High Capacity cDNA Reverse Transcription Kit, so expressed TCRB transcripts were sequenced. As stored in TCRdb, this immuneACCESS dataset retains in-frame rearrangements with V and J assigned. A fraction of the clones does not appear; measured against another copy, unresolved V genes explain less than half of the discrepancy, and the remainder lacks a known reason. The sample contains 110,000 to 150,000 clones, about 7% of them found a single time. The ten largest make up roughly 1.5% of the sample. Sequenced: central memory CD4+ T cells from blood. The receptors were gathered from a woman in her twenties or thirties in good health.

This clone was seen at least ten times. The rearrangement joins TRBV28 to TRBJ1-5; D gene uncertain. CDR1 and CDR2 from the germline V gene are MDHEN and SYDVKM. CDR3 size: 13 residues. Between the trimmed V and J ends, which lost 6 bases and 4 bases, there was a span of 10 bases. The CDR3 DNA reads TGTGCCAGCAGAGAGGTCTCGAATCAGCCCCAGCATTTT. As protein: CASREVSNQPQHF. The full variable domain, with the rest looked up from reference TRBV28 and TRBJ1-5, is DVKVTQSSRYLVKRTGEKVFLECVQDMDHENMFWYRQDPGLGLRLIYFSYDVKMKEKGDIPEGYSVSREKKERFSLILESASTNQTSMYLCASREVSNQPQHFGDGTRLSIL.

The table lists this clone with many counts. The CDR3 nucleotides read TGTGCCAGCACCTCTGACACTTCCTACGAGCAGTACTTC. The encoded protein is CASTSDTSYEQYF. The rearrangement joins TRBV5-6 to TRBJ2-7, with D unresolved. The CDR3 consists of 13 residues. Germline V lookup: CDR1 SGHDT, CDR2 YYEEEE. The V and J ends lost 6 bases and 1 base respectively, with 11 bases between them.

This chain links TRBV7-2 with TRBJ2-2; possibly TRBD1 for D (6 bases). The CDR3 runs 12 residues. The germline CDR1 and CDR2 sequences are SGHTA and FQGNSA. V was cut by 3 bases and J by 9 bases, with 8 bases left in between. CDR3 in DNA: TGTGCCAGCAGCTTTGGGGGCCGGGAGCTGTTTTTT. The encoded protein is CASSFGGRELFF.

This clone showed up just a few times. CDR3 in amino acids: CASSLGGTASNQPQHF. The CDR3 DNA follows: TGTGCCAGCAGCTTAGGAGGGACAGCTAGCAATCAGCCCCAGCATTTT. The rearrangement links TRBV7-2 to TRBJ1-5, with 7 nucleotides matching TRBD1. Germline lookup yields CDR1 SGHTA and CDR2 FQGNSA. CDR3 length: 16 residues. The ends lost 1 base at V and 0 bases at J; junction bases unmatched: 3.

This clone was seen only a few times. J is TRBJ2-2 and V is TRBV5-1; tentatively, D is TRBD2 (5 bases). V dropped 2 bases and J dropped 1 base, with 9 bases sitting between them. The CDR3 contains 15 residues. CDR1 SGHRS and CDR2 YFSETQ come from the germline V gene. The CDR3 DNA follows: TGCGCCAGCAGCTTTCGGGGAGAGAACACCGGGGAGCTGTTTTTT. Encoded protein: CASSFRGENTGELFF.

A few counts support this clone. This sequence joins TRBV4-1 and TRBJ2-7, with 8 bases fitting TRBD2. With 0 bases clipped from V and 1 base from J, the junction kept 8 bases outside the gene matches. The germline V gene encodes CDR1 MGHRA and CDR2 YSYEKL. The CDR3 has 17 residues. CDR3 coding DNA: TGCGCCAGCAGCCAAGATTCGACAGCGGGAGTTTCCTACGAGCAGTACTTC. This encodes CASSQDSTAGVSYEQYF.

V and J are TRBV5-1 and TRBJ2-7; D remains ambiguous. Per the germline V gene, CDR1 is SGHRS and CDR2 is YFSETQ. Trimming stripped 5 bases from V and 3 bases from J, with 6 bases between. The CDR3 is made up of 11 amino acids. CDR3 region: CASRARYEQYF. CDR3 coding DNA: TGCGCCAGCAGAGCCCGCTACGAGCAGTACTTC.

A few counts support this clone. The gene calls are TRBV19 and TRBJ1-5; tentative D call: TRBD1 (6 bases). Germline V gene sequence: CDR1 LNHDA, CDR2 SQIVND (reference sequence). V was clipped by 10 bases and J by 2 bases, with 15 bases between them. The CDR3 spans 14 residues. In DNA form, the CDR3 reads TGTGCCACCCAGCTTAGACAGGGCAATCAGCCCCAGCATTTT. It is translated as CATQLRQGNQPQHF. Complete variable domain (other parts from reference TRBV19 and TRBJ1-5): DGGITQSPKYLFRKEGQNVTLSCEQNLNHDAMYWYRQDPGQGLRLIYYSQIVNDFQKGDIAEGYSVSREKKESFPLTVTSAQKNPTAFYLCATQLRQGNQPQHFGDGTRLSIL.

The CDR3 DNA reads as TGTGCCAGCAGAAAAGCACTCGCCCAAGAGACCCAGTACTTC. Amino acid sequence: CASRKALAQETQYF. The V call is TRBV6-5, the J call TRBJ2-5; D is undetermined. Trimming stripped 6 bases from V and 1 base from J, with 12 bases between. The CDR3 runs 14 residues. The germline gives CDR1 MNHEY, CDR2 SVGAGI.

A few counts support this clone. CDR3 sequence reads: CASSLFTSGSYNEQFF. The CDR3 coding sequence is TGTGCCAGCAGTTTATTTACTAGCGGGTCCTACAATGAGCAGTTCTTC. This chain links TRBV28 with TRBJ2-1, with 9 bases aligning to TRBD2. This CDR3 comprises 16 residues. Trimming cost V 1 base and J 1 base; bases outside gene matches: 2. CDR1 MDHEN and CDR2 SYDVKM come from the germline V gene.

This clone occurred a few times. This chain links TRBV7-2 with TRBJ1-4, with D maybe TRBD1 (6 bases). Per the germline V gene, CDR1 is SGHTA and CDR2 is FQGNSA. The V end lost 1 base, the J end lost 7 bases, and 7 bases lay between the germline ends. This CDR3 contains 13 residues. The CDR3 spells CASSLDRVEKLFF. The CDR3 DNA is TGTGCCAGCAGCTTAGACAGGGTTGAAAAACTGTTTTTT.

A few counts support this clone. The CDR3 DNA reads as TGTGCCAGCAGCTTTAAAGGACTCAACACCGGGGAGCTGTTTTTT. Its translation: CASSFKGLNTGELFF. The chain has TRBV5-4 and TRBJ2-2; D perhaps matches TRBD2 (5 bases). Germline CDR1 reads SGHNT; CDR2 reads YYREEE (reference sequence). The CDR3 is made up of 15 amino acids. V was trimmed by 2 bases and J by 2 bases, leaving 10 bases between them.

This chain links TRBV6-5 with TRBJ2-3; 7 bases match TRBD2. With V trimmed by 8 bases and J by 0 bases, 5 bases remained unmatched. This CDR3 has 14 residues. CDR1 is MNHEY, CDR2 SVGAGI, per germline. The DNA of the CDR3 is TGTGCCAGCTCCGGGAGGATGAGCACAGATACGCAGTATTTT. Encoded protein: CASSGRMSTDTQYF.

This clone occurred a few times. CDR3 loop: CARKDTSSGANVLTF. The CDR3 region has the DNA TGTGCCAGGAAGGACACGTCCTCTGGGGCCAACGTCCTGACTTTC. The rearrangement links TRBV6-5 to TRBJ2-6; weak D call: TRBD1 (5 bases). Germline CDR1 MNHEY, CDR2 SVGAGI. There are 15 residues in the CDR3. V was cut by 9 bases and J by 0 bases, with 12 bases left in between.

Ten or more counts support this clone. The rearrangement joins TRBV14 to TRBJ1-1, with a weak D call TRBD1 (5 bases). The CDR3 runs 15 residues. The V gene's germline CDR1 is SGHDN and CDR2 FVKESK. V was shortened by 7 bases and J by 1 base, with 16 bases between the two germline ends. The CDR3, as DNA: TGTGCCAGCACTCGTCTTACAGGCTCGAACACTGAAGCTTTCTTT. Protein product: CASTRLTGSNTEAFF.

This clone came up a few times. This chain joins TRBV30 and TRBJ2-7; TRBD1 aligns across 7 bases. The J segment lost 7 bases and the V segment lost 5 bases, leaving 8 bases of the junction unmatched. This CDR3 spans 12 amino acids. CDR1 and CDR2 from the germline V gene are GTSNPN and SVGIG (reference sequence). In DNA form, the CDR3 reads TGTGCCTGGGCCACAGGGGCTCGGGAGCAGTACTTC. Its translation: CAWATGAREQYF.

The chain carries TRBV7-2 and TRBJ1-1; D might be TRBD1 (6 bases). Germline V gene lookup returns CDR1 SGHTA and CDR2 FQGNSA. V gave up 1 base and J gave up 8 bases, with 11 bases separating them. The CDR3 contains 13 residues. This CDR3 is CASSLETGLEAFF. The CDR3 coding sequence is TGTGCCAGCAGCTTAGAGACAGGTCTCGAAGCTTTCTTT.

This clone has just a few counts. The rearrangement joins TRBV7-9 to TRBJ2-7; 7 bases are a match to TRBD1. Trimming removed 5 bases from V and 0 bases from J; junction bases left unmatched: 7. Germline-derived CDR1 and CDR2 are SEHNR and FQNEAQ (reference sequence). This CDR3 is 15 amino acids long. The CDR3 sequence: CASSRGQVSSYEQYF. CDR3 sequence (DNA): TGTGCCAGCAGCCGTGGACAGGTGAGCTCCTACGAGCAGTACTTC.

This clone was seen repeatedly, ten times or more. This chain uses TRBV4-3 with TRBJ2-2; the match to TRBD2 covers 11 bases. There are 19 residues in the CDR3. Per the germline V gene, CDR1 is LGHNA and CDR2 is YSLEER. The trim removed 4 bases at V and 5 bases at J, leaving 15 bases unmatched. CDR3 region: CASSPAVPTSGTKTGELFF. The DNA of the CDR3 is TGCGCCAGCAGCCCAGCGGTCCCGACTAGCGGGACCAAAACCGGGGAGCTGTTTTTT.

CDR3 protein: CASSSVRLAGTVGFYEQYF. The CDR3 DNA reads as TGTGCCAGCAGTTCTGTTAGACTAGCGGGAACGGTGGGGTTCTACGAGCAGTACTTC. V is TRBV28 and J is TRBJ2-7, with 11 bases matching TRBD2. Trimming removed 4 bases from V and 3 bases from J; junction bases left unmatched: 17. The CDR3 totals 19 residues. The germline CDR1 and CDR2 sequences are MDHEN and SYDVKM.

This sequence joins TRBV4-1 and TRBJ1-4; TRBD1 aligns across 8 bases. In germline, CDR1 is MGHRA, CDR2 YSYEKL. Unmatched junction bases numbered 3, after V lost 1 base and J lost 8 bases. This CDR3 comprises 14 residues. Written as DNA, the CDR3 is TGCGCCAGCAGCCAAGGGACAGGGAGAGAAAAACTGTTTTTT. This sequence encodes CASSQGTGREKLFF.

This chain joins TRBV19 and TRBJ2-7; tentatively, D is TRBD2 (7 bases). CDR3 length: 14 amino acids. Germline assignment: CDR1 LNHDA and CDR2 SQIVND (reference sequence). V dropped 8 bases and J dropped 2 bases, with 16 bases sitting between them. Here the CDR3 DNA reads TGTGCCAGTTCAAGACAGCGGGACACCTACGAGCAGTACTTC. Translation gives CASSRQRDTYEQYF. Full variable domain (outside the CDR3, taken from reference TRBV19 and TRBJ2-7): DGGITQSPKYLFRKEGQNVTLSCEQNLNHDAMYWYRQDPGQGLRLIYYSQIVNDFQKGDIAEGYSVSREKKESFPLTVTSAQKNPTAFYLCASSRQRDTYEQYFGPGTRLTVT.

This chain uses TRBV5-1 with TRBJ2-7, with TRBD2 as a possible D gene (6 bases). V gave up 1 base and J gave up 0 bases, with 11 bases separating them. This CDR3 spans 15 amino acids. The germline V gene has CDR1 SGHRS and CDR2 YFSETQ. The CDR3: CASSLMGGSSYEQYF. The CDR3 DNA is TGCGCCAGCAGCTTGATGGGGGGAAGCTCCTACGAGCAGTACTTC.